One T cell receptor beta chain is described in this entry. These data belong to a study of control samples from healthy donors and cancer patients. Assay used: immunoSEQ multiplex PCR; TCRdb lists only in-frame clones, some missing. The sample holds about 140,000 clones, just over 85% seen once. Losses at the gene ends were 5 bases for V and 6 bases for J; bases not matched to a gene: 5. This CDR3 has 13 residues. The V gene's germline CDR1 is GTSNPN and CDR2 SVGIG (reference sequence). This chain joins TRBV30 and TRBJ2-1, with TRBD1 identical over 9 bases. The TCR originated in a man aged 18-30 years in good health. The source material was blood. Written as DNA, the CDR3 is TGTGCCTGGGGAAGGACAGGGGTCAATGAGCAGTTCTTC. Its protein is CAWGRTGVNEQFF.